The subject of this entry is one T cell receptor (beta chain). The source of the sample is a study of cytomegalovirus exposure and HLA in healthy donors. This CDR3 is built from 11 residues. Germline V CDR1 and CDR2: GTSNPN, SVGIG (reference sequence). V gave up 2 bases and J gave up 2 bases, with 3 bases separating them. PCR employed 60 Vbeta and 13 Jbeta primers. Repertoires were generated with immunoSEQ multiplex PCR, while TCRdb's copy carries only in-frame clones and drops some. The data show about 85,000 clones, roughly three quarters seen once. The genes are TRBV30 and TRBJ1-1, with D uncertain. This sequence was found in a woman in her fifties or sixties in good health and CMV-seropositive. The sequenced sample consisted of PBMCs. The CDR3 sequence: CAWSLNTEAFF. The CDR3, as DNA: TGTGCCTGGAGTTTAAACACTGAAGCTTTCTTT.